These 15 T cell receptor beta chains share one sample of origin, sequenced in a study of patients and donors after allogeneic stem cell transplantation. TCRdb used MiXCR to reprocess the RT-PCR reads, holding one entry per CDR3 protein. This sample has about a million distinct CDR3 sequences, with roughly 18% found just once. The sample taken for sequencing was blood, either unsorted or a sorted T cell fraction (not recorded which). These receptors were obtained from a human donor who was either an allogeneic HSCT recipient or a stem cell or donor lymphocyte infusion donor (not recorded which). It is not recorded whose cells these are; they may come from a transplant donor.

This clonotype was recorded many times. The chain is built from TRBV5-1 and TRBJ2-2; D unclear. Germline-derived CDR1 and CDR2 are SGHRS and YFSETQ. The CDR3 runs to 15 residues. The V gene lost 0 bases and the J gene lost 0 bases, with 6 bases spanning the gap. The CDR3 region has the DNA TGCGCCAGCAGCTTGGCGGCTACGAACACCGGGGAGCTGTTTTTT. Protein product: CASSLAATNTGELFF. Supplemented by reference TRBV5-1 and TRBJ2-2, the full variable domain reads KAGVTQTPRYLIKTRGQQVTLSCSPISGHRSVSWYQQTPGQGLQFLFEYFSETQRNKGNFPGRFSGRQFSNSRSEMNVSTLELGDSALYLCASSLAATNTGELFFGEGSRLTVL.

This clonotype was counted ten times or more. Here the CDR3 reads CASSPTGTGFWEQYF. The CDR3 nucleotides read TGTGCCAGCAGCCCTACCGGGACAGGGTTTTGGGAGCAGTACTTC. This rearrangement joins TRBV27 to TRBJ2-7; 9 nucleotides line up with TRBD1. Germline trimming cut 6 bases from V and 7 bases from J; bases unmatched to any gene: 13. CDR3 length: 15 residues. Germline lookup yields CDR1 MNHEY and CDR2 SMNVEV (reference sequence).

The V gene is TRBV7-9, the J gene TRBJ2-7, with 8 bases identical to TRBD1. V lost 5 bases, J lost 3 bases, and 15 bases stayed unmatched. This CDR3 spans 17 amino acids. Germline V gene sequence: CDR1 SEHNR, CDR2 FQNEAQ (reference sequence). The CDR3 spells CASSVGGLWTGRYEQYF. Written as DNA, the CDR3 is TGTGCCAGCAGCGTAGGGGGCCTGTGGACAGGGCGCTACGAGCAGTACTTC. Full variable domain (outside the CDR3, taken from reference TRBV7-9 and TRBJ2-7): DTGVSQNPRHKITKRGQNVTFRCDPISEHNRLYWYRQTLGQGPEFLTYFQNEAQLEKSRLLSDRFSAERPKGSFSTLEIQRTEQGDSAMYLCASSVGGLWTGRYEQYFGPGTRLTVT.

The chain uses TRBV5-1 and TRBJ2-5; a weak D match, TRBD2 (5 bases). From germline, CDR1 is SGHRS and CDR2 YFSETQ. This CDR3 is 14 amino acids long. Trimming removed 0 bases at V and 5 bases at J, with 11 bases between. CDR3 in amino acids: CASSLEDWHETQYF. In nucleotides, the CDR3 is TGCGCCAGCAGCTTGGAGGACTGGCATGAGACCCAGTACTTC.

This chain joins TRBV6-1 and TRBJ2-5, with D possibly TRBD2 on 7 matching bases. CDR3 length: 14 residues. CDR1 is MNHNS, CDR2 SASEGT, per germline. Trimming cost V 7 bases and J 2 bases, with 14 bases left between them. The CDR3 loop is CASTEGGVQETQYF. CDR3 DNA sequence: TGTGCCAGCACCGAAGGGGGGGTTCAAGAGACCCAGTACTTC.

The chain couples TRBV7-8 to TRBJ2-1; 8 bases agree with TRBD2. Per germline, CDR1 SGHVS and CDR2 FQNEAQ. J gave up 7 bases and V 5 bases, and 10 bases lay outside the gene matches. This CDR3 is 15 amino acids long. The chain's CDR3 is CASSLQREWENEQFF. The CDR3 nucleotides are TGTGCCAGCAGCCTCCAGCGGGAGTGGGAAAATGAGCAGTTCTTC.

The CDR3 sequence is CASSDYTEAFF. CDR3 nucleotides: TGTGCCAGCAGCGACTATACTGAAGCTTTCTTT. V gene TRBV2 combines with J gene TRBJ1-1; unclear D gene. This CDR3 is 11 amino acids long. The V and J ends lost 6 bases and 5 bases respectively, with 7 bases between them. Germline assignment: CDR1 SNHLY and CDR2 FYNNEI.

This chain connects TRBV7-9 to TRBJ2-7; maybe TRBD2 (5 bases). Germline V gene data show CDR1 as SEHNR and CDR2 as FQNEAQ (reference sequence). The CDR3 loop spans 12 amino acids. V lost 2 bases, J lost 6 bases, and 8 bases lay in between. As DNA, the CDR3 is TGTGCCAGCAGCTTACGGGCGGGCGAGCAGTACTTC. Translation: CASSLRAGEQYF.

V usage is TRBV3-1 and J usage is TRBJ2-1, with D unresolved. V lost 4 bases, J lost 3 bases, and 13 bases lay in between. This CDR3 region has 15 residues. Germline V lookup: CDR1 LGHDT, CDR2 YNNKEL (reference sequence). CDR3 amino acids: CASSPVGTLYNEQFF. The CDR3, as DNA: TGTGCCAGCAGCCCCGTCGGAACGCTCTACAATGAGCAGTTCTTC.

This clonotype was counted a few times. This chain uses TRBV12-3 or TRBV12-4 with TRBJ2-1; 7 bases align to TRBD1. The CDR3 is 14 amino acids. J gave up 1 base and V 9 bases, and 6 bases lay outside the gene matches. The CDR3 bases are TGTGCCAGTCGGGACAGTGGTTCCTACAATGAGCAGTTCTTC. Protein product: CASRDSGSYNEQFF.

This clonotype turned up a few times. V and J are TRBV28 and TRBJ2-1, with D hard to call. V was shortened by 6 bases and J by 0 bases, with 15 bases between the two germline ends. In germline, CDR1 is MDHEN, CDR2 SYDVKM. CDR3 size: 16 residues. This chain's CDR3 is CASSPLSPSSYNEQFF. As DNA, the CDR3 is TGTGCCAGCAGCCCGTTATCACCCAGCTCCTACAATGAGCAGTTCTTC. The full variable domain, with the rest looked up from reference TRBV28 and TRBJ2-1, is DVKVTQSSRYLVKRTGEKVFLECVQDMDHENMFWYRQDPGLGLRLIYFSYDVKMKEKGDIPEGYSVSREKKERFSLILESASTNQTSMYLCASSPLSPSSYNEQFFGPGTRLTVL.

The table lists this clonotype with a few counts. The V gene is TRBV9, the J gene TRBJ2-7; 8 bases are shared with TRBD1. Germline CDR1 is SGDLS and CDR2 is YYNGEE. The CDR3 contains 15 residues. The V gene end was trimmed by 0 bases and the J gene end by 5 bases; junction bases not matched to a gene: 7. In nucleotides, the CDR3 is TGTGCCAGCAGCGTAGGGGACAGGCGGAGCAACGAGCAGTACTTC. Protein sequence: CASSVGDRRSNEQYF.

This chain uses TRBV9 with TRBJ1-2, with D uncertain. Germline V CDR1 and CDR2: SGDLS, YYNGEE. V lost 3 bases and J 6 bases, leaving 3 bases between the germline ends. The CDR3 contains 10 residues. CDR3 nucleotides: TGTGCCAGCAGCGGCCATGGCTACACCTTC. This sequence encodes CASSGHGYTF.

J is TRBJ2-1 and V is TRBV6-1, with no clear D. The CDR3 loop spans 14 amino acids. Deletions cut 6 bases from V and 8 bases from J, with 17 bases between. Germline V gene data show CDR1 as MNHNS and CDR2 as SASEGT. CDR3 amino acids: CASSPRLVRDEQFF. CDR3 bases: TGTGCCAGCAGCCCCCGGCTTGTAAGGGATGAGCAGTTCTTC.

The V call is TRBV5-1, the J call TRBJ1-4; D remains ambiguous. Trimming left V 2 bases short and J 4 bases short, with 12 bases between. The CDR3 loop spans 15 amino acids. The germline gives CDR1 SGHRS, CDR2 YFSETQ. CDR3: CASSLGRGGNEKLFF. CDR3 nucleotide sequence: TGCGCCAGCAGCTTAGGGCGGGGTGGTAATGAAAAACTGTTTTTT.